These T cell receptor beta chains were read from a single sample in a study of beta chain features in type 1 diabetes. Produced via immunoSEQ multiplex PCR; TCRdb's table is partial and in-frame only. The profile shows 200,000 to 300,000 clones, 27% of them singletons. The sequenced sample was central memory CD4+ T cells from blood. Receptors originate from a man between 25 and 39 years old in good health. The CDR3 runs from the conserved cysteine through the conserved F or W. Clone size is not always given. Where it is, it says once, few, many or a class for expanded clones.

clone_size,j_call,v_call,cdr3_aa
.,TRBJ2-2,TRBV5-1,CASSSGTGELFF
.,TRBJ2-7,TRBV27,CASIGQSSYEQYF
.,TRBJ2-7,TRBV7-2,CASSFASGPYEQYF
.,TRBJ2-1,TRBV10-2,CASRPRGSYNEQFF
.,TRBJ2-1,TRBV18,CASSPEMTYNEQFF
.,TRBJ1-1,TRBV20-1,CSATGGTEAFF
.,TRBJ1-1,TRBV5-6,CASSLKDTEAFF
.,TRBJ2-7,TRBV14,CASSQVHGYEQYF
few,TRBJ2-7,TRBV5-1,CASSGSLAGGSYEQYF
.,TRBJ2-1,TRBV28,CASRNRLGPQFF
.,TRBJ2-5,TRBV7-9,CASGFTGKVETQYF
.,TRBJ1-1,TRBV2,CASRVQGTEAFF
.,TRBJ2-1,TRBV7-9,CASSAVSASNEQFF
few,TRBJ2-1,TRBV18,CASSSMVGAQLNEQFF